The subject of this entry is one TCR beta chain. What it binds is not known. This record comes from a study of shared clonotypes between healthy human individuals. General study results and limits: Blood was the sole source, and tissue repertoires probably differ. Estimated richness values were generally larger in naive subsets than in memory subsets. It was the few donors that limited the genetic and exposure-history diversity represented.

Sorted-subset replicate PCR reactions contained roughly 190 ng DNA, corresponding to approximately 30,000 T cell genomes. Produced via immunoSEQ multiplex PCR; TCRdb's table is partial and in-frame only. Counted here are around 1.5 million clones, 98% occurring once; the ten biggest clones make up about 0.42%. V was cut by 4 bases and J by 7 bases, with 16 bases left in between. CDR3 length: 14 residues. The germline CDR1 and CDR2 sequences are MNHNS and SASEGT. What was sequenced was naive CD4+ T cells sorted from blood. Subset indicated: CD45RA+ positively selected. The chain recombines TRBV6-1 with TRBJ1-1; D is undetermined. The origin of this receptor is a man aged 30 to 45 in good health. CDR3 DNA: TGTGCCAGCAGTGCTACCGTCCGAGTCTTTGAAGCTTTCTTT. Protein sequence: CASSATVRVFEAFF.